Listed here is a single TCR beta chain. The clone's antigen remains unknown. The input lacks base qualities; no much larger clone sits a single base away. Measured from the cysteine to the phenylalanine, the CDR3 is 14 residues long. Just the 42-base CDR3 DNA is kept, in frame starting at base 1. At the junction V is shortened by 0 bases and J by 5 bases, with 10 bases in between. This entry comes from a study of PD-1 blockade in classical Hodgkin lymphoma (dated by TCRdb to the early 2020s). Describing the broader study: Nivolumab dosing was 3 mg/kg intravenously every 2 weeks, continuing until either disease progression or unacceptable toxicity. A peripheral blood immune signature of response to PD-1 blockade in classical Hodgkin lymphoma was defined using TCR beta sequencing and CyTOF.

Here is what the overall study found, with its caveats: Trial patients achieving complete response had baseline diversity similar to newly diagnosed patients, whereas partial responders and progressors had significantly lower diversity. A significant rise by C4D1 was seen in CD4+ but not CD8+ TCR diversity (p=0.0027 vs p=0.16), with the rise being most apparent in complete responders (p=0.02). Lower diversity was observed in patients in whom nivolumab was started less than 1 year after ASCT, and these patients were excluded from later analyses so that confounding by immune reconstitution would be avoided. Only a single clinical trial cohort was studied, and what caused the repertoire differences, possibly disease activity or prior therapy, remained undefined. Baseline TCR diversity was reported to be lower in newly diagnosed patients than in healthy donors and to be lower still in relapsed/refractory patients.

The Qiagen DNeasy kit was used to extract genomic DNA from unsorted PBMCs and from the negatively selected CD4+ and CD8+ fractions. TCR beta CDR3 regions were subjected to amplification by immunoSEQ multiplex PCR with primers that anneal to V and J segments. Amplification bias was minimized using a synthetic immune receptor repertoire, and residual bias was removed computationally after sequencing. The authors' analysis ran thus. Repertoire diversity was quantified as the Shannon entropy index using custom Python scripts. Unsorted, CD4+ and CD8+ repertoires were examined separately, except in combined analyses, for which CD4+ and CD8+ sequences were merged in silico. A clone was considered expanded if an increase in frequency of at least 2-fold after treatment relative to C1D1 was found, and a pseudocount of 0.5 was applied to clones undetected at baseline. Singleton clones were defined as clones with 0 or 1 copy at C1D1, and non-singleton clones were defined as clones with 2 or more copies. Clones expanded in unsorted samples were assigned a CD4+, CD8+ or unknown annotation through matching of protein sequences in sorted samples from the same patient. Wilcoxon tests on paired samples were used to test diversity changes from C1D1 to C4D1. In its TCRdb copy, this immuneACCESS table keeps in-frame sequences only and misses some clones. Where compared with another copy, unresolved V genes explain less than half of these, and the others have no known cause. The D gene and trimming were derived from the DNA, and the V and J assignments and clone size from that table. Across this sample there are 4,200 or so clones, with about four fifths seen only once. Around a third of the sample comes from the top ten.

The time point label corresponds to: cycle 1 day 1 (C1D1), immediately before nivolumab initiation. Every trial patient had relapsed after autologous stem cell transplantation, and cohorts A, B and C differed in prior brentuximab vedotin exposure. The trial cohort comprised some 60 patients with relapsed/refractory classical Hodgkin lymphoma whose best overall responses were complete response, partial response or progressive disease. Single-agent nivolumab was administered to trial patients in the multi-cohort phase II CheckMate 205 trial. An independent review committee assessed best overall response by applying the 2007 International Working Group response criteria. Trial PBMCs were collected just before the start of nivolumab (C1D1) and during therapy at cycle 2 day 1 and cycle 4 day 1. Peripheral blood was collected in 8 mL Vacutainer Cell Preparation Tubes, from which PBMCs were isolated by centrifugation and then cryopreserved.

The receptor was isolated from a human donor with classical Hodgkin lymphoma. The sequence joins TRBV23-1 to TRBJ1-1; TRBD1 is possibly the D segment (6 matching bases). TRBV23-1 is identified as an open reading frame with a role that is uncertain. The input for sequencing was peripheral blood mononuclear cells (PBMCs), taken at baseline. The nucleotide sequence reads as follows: TGCGCCAGCAGTCAATCTTCAGGGGTGACTGAAGCTTTCTTT. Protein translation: CASSQSSGVTEAFF.